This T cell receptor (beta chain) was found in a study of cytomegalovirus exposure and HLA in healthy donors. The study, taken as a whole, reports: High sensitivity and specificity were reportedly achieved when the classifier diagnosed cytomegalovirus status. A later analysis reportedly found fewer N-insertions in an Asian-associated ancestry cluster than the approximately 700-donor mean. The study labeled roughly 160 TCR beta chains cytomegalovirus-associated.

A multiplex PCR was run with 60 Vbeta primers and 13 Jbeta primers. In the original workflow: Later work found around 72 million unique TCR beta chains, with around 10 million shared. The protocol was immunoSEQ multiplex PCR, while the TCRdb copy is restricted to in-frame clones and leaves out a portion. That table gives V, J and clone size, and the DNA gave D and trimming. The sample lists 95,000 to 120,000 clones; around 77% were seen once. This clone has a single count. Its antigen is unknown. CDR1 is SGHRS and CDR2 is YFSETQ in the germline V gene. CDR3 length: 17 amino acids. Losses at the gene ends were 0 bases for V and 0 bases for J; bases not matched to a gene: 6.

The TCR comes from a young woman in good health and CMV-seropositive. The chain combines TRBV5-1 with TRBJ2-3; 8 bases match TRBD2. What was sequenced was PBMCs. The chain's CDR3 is CASSLAGSSGSTDTQYF. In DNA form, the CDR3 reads TGCGCCAGCAGCTTGGCCGGATCTAGCGGGAGCACAGATACGCAGTATTTT.